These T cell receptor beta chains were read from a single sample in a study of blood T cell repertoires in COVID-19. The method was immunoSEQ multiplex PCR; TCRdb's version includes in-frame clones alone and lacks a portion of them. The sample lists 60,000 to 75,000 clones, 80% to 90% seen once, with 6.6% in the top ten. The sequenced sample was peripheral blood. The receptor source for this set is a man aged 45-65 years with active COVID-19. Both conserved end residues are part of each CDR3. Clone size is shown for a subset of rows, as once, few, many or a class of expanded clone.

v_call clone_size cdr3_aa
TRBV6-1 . CASSEAIDGATEAFF
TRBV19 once CASSIRYGRYSNQPQHF
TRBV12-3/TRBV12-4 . CASTGLARDTQYF
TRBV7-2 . CASSLTPGAYNEQFF
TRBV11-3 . CASSLGATSGGAHNEQFF
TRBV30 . CAWRPFGSGNTIYF
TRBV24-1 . CATSDGQGDQPQHF
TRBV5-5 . CASSLISGGAGESYNEQFF
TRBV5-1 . CASSFSGREDTQYF
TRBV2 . CASSRLRNTDTQYF
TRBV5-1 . CASSLGHGTDTQYF
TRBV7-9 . CASRAGADTQYF
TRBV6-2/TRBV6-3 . CASSYSRSGGYTF
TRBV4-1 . CASSRRAGGPGGAVDTQYF
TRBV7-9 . CASSLSLTERETQYF
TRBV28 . CASSPLGGGAKNIQYF
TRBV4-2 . CASSQEYIGGEGYTF
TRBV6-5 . CASSTLPRERAFF
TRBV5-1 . CASSLWTDQETQYF
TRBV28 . CASSLSRGELFF
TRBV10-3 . CAIGAGQARDTQYF
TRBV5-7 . CASSSETGPSGNTIYF
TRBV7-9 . CASSLGLGGTEAFF
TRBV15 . CATSRDFAGLVLTF
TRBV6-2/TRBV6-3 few CASSYARYEQYF
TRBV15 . CATSPLGGQGNEKLFF
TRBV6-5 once CASLRTGLAYEQYF
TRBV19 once CASSIRGETQYF